The T cell receptor (beta chain) under discussion was sequenced for a study of CD8 T cells in ankylosing spondylitis. Study-level points and caveats: A TCR beta motif made of roughly eight highly homologous variants seemed typical of ankylosing spondylitis blood. The study looked at matched synovial fluid samples from ankylosing spondylitis patients. Disease-linked clones were reported to be significantly enriched there.

This clonotype was found many times. The antigen is not known. Researchers built TCR beta libraries using quantitative 5'-RACE with molecular barcodes. TCRdb analysed the 5' RACE reads with MiXCR anew, one entry per CDR3 protein. The profile shows 250,000 or so distinct CDR3 sequences, approximately 10% of them singletons. V lost 2 bases, J lost 8 bases, and 5 bases stayed unmatched. There are 14 residues in the CDR3. The source material was blood, either unsorted or a sorted T cell fraction (not recorded which). The chain couples TRBV12-3 or TRBV12-4 to TRBJ1-5, with 8 positions matching TRBD1. The TCR was taken from a male donor with ankylosing spondylitis or in good health (not recorded which). CDR3 sequence reads: CASSLSGGEKPQHF. In DNA form, the CDR3 reads TGTGCCAGCAGTTTATCAGGGGGCGAAAAGCCCCAGCATTTT.